What follows describes a single T cell receptor beta chain. The clone's antigen remains unknown. Base qualities are not at hand, and no much larger clone is one base apart. The cohort consisted of 650 to 700 healthy bone marrow donors. Cohort members were all nominally healthy when sampled, although unrecorded immune exposures were likely present. The donor was CMV seronegative and was included in the group of 352 seronegative cohort members. Each donor provided a peripheral blood sample, and peripheral blood mononuclear cells were used for TCR beta sequencing. The Qiagen DNeasy Blood Extraction Kit was used to extract genomic DNA from the blood cell samples. Trimming takes 3 bases from V and 0 bases from J, and the germline ends sit 10 bases apart. The CDR3 runs 15 residues from the cysteine to the phenylalanine. Kept here is only the CDR3 DNA, which spans 45 bases and is read in frame from base 1. CDR1 KGHSH and CDR2 LQKENI are derived from the germline V gene.

Library method: the immunoSEQ multiplex PCR assay. For the multiplex PCR, a mixture combining 60 forward primers for TCR Vbeta segments and 13 reverse primers for TCR Jbeta segments was used. Amplification of the CDR3 region of rearranged TCR beta genes was performed with a multiplex PCR assay on genomic DNA. The amplified TCR beta libraries were sequenced on the Illumina HiSeq System as 87-base-pair reads. In the source study's methods: A later analysis tallied approximately 87 million unique TCR beta chains across the 700 or so repertoires, and about 10 million of those chains were shared by two or more donors. Raw reads were error-corrected and collapsed into unique sequences with a nearest-neighbor algorithm that merged closely related sequences to remove PCR and sequencing errors. Alignment of CDR3 sequences to IMGT reference sequences was used to assign V, D and J gene segments. For a sequence to be retained, a match of at least six nucleotides was required to both a V gene segment and a J gene segment. Rearrangements were classified as productive when the CDR3 lacked stop codons and remained in frame with V and J, and all other rearrangements were classified as non-productive. CDR3 was defined according to IMGT convention as the region running from the second conserved V-encoded cysteine to the conserved J-encoded phenylalanine. In an earlier analysis of roughly 610 of the donors, sequences lacking an unambiguous match to a single V gene segment were excluded. In an earlier analysis of a few hundred of the donors, V segments were called functional above 56.7% productive rearrangements and were called segregating when the between-donor standard deviation exceeded 5%. A statistical classification framework was built to diagnose cytomegalovirus status from the catalog of TCR beta chain sequences. A later analysis assigned V and J genes by comparing TCR nucleotide sequences with IMGT/GENE-DB human TR gene sequences. The TCRdist pipeline was used in a later analysis to assign CDR3 sequences and most-parsimonious VDJ recombination scenarios. In a later analysis, each TCR beta chain was defined by its CDR3 amino acid sequence together with its V-gene family, and reads without a unique V-gene family were excluded. A later analysis removed several hundred highly shared, low-generation-probability nucleotide sequences to deal with suspected cross-contamination and a sequencing artifact. In a later analysis, a clonal expansion index for each public chain was calculated from normalized within-repertoire ranks of inferred template counts. Generation probabilities in a later analysis came from a VDJ recombination model fitted to out-of-frame rearrangements, and those results were checked against IGoR. Hypergeometric tests were used in a later analysis to score TCR-TCR, TCR-HLA and TCR-CMV co-occurrence, with a repertoire-size bias correction applied to the TCR pairs. False discovery rates were estimated in a later analysis by permuting HLA or CMV assignments 20 times. In a later analysis, co-occurring TCRs were grouped using DBSCAN, with TCRdist sequence similarity added in when clustering inside HLA-allele-positive subsets. Co-occurrence clustering excluded repertoires with fewer than 30,000 or more than 120,000 public chains, plus five with anomalous nucleotide sharing. TCRdb stores this immuneACCESS table with in-frame sequences only. Part of the clones is absent; in the studies checked, under half of the shortfall reflects unresolved V genes, and no reason is known for the rest. V, J and clone size reflect that table, while D and trimming were determined from the DNA. In this sample the table shows around 150,000 clones, approximately 72% of which occur a single time. In total, the top ten clones hold 6.5% of the sample.

This sample was included in a study of cytomegalovirus exposure and HLA in healthy donors (TCRdb year 2017). Broadly, across the study: According to an earlier analysis of 587 of the donors, about 180 million T cells yielded roughly 110 million unique TCR beta sequences and more than 250 Gb of sequence data. In an earlier analysis of 587 of the donors, high-throughput TCR beta sequencing was used to judge whether each TCR beta V gene segment behaved as functional or pseudogenic. Donor age, sex, ethnicity and CMV serostatus were compiled together with the repertoire data. The study profiled the T cell repertoires of 500 to 800 subjects by immunosequencing and related them to cytomegalovirus serostatus. The study aimed to test whether cataloging public T cell receptors could reveal signatures of past pathogen exposure. Approximately 310 gigabases of sequencing data and approximately 85 million unique TCR sequences were included in an early release covering 550 to 650 HLA-typed donors. To study patterns of TCR occurrence, a later analysis re-analyzed previously published TCR beta repertoires from several hundred donors and added high-resolution HLA genotyping. A separate validation cohort of over 95 different subjects was used in addition to the 666-subject first cohort. Genome-wide SNP genotypes for about 55% of the 666 donors were used in a later genetic analysis, which treated that subset as a discovery cohort. Across around 400 genotyped donors of the cohort, an average of about 240,000 unique TCR beta nucleotide sequences per donor were sequenced, and 15% to 20% of those sequences were non-productive. Typing coverage differed by locus: A, B, C, DRB1 and DQB1 were typed in about 629-640 donors, DQA1 in 522, DPA1 in approximately 610, and DPB1 in just under 480. Both class I and class II loci were covered by HLA typing, at four-digit resolution. All discovery cohort repertoires had been generated on a single sequencing platform. Four or five DR-DQ haplotypes were handled as single units for association and clustering, since linkage in the cohort was strong. High-throughput TCR immunosequencing, statistical association of individual TCRs with disease status, and machine learning were combined to predict cytomegalovirus infection status. Rather than drawing on any new phenotypic data, the later analysis identified candidate immune exposures from TCR beta sequences and the way those sequences occurred across donors. Among the roughly 390 genotyped donors, 75% to 90% belonged to the genetic ancestry cluster associated with self-reported Caucasian donors.

Findings and caveats that apply to the study as a whole: Cytomegalovirus status was reported to be diagnosed by the classifier with high specificity and sensitivity in both the original and validation cohorts. A cluster of highly shared sequence variants was judged likely to represent a technical artifact of the sequencing pipeline. Linkage disequilibrium might explain the correlated functional status among segregating V segments, but an unknown experimental factor could not be excluded. The 87-base-pair reads could not distinguish some IMGT-functional V segments, including TRBV6-2 and TRBV6-3, so those segments were excluded. According to a later analysis, most CMV-associated TCR beta chains appeared to be HLA-restricted, and the HLA associations seemed to be driven largely by CMV exposure. According to a later genetic analysis, donors in an Asian-associated ancestry cluster had fewer N-insertions in productive TCRs than the roughly 700-donor mean. In a later analysis, TCR association rates were found to vary across HLA loci, with the most associated TCRs seen for DRB1 alleles and the fewest for HLA-C alleles. Immune exposure information for the cohort was limited to CMV serostatus. Because some donors lacked HLA typing at each locus, the association tests relied only on the typed subset. This cohort had only TCR beta chains sequenced, and the lack of alpha or paired-chain data limited which features could be detected. Sequencing depth was assumed to be roughly uniform across donors in the presence/absence analyses, though that assumption may not hold. A further reported finding was that TCR beta sequences accurately predicted the HLA-A and HLA-B alleles for most subjects in the first cohort. At a false discovery rate of 0.05, a later analysis linked fewer than 20,000 TCR beta sequences to specific HLA alleles. Because counts were too low, roughly 17 rarely observed V segments, including chromosome 9 orphons, were left out of the earlier analysis of approximately 580 of the donors. An earlier analysis of around 540 of the donors showed that most TCR beta V segments appeared in productive rearrangements either about 87% or about 30% of the time, which broadly matched IMGT annotations. The authors suggested that the approach could potentially be generalized to other disease states and immunological phenotypes. Most TCR sequences were observed very rarely across donors, whereas some public TCRs were present in many individuals. In vitro tests confirmed that three of the cytomegalovirus-associated TCR beta chains recognize cytomegalovirus antigens. A total of fewer than 200 TCR beta chains were listed by the study as associated with cytomegalovirus. An association between a missense DCLRE1C variant and V-gene and J-gene trimming of TCR beta chains was found in a later genetic analysis and replicated in an independent cohort. According to a later analysis, parvovirus B19, influenza, CMV and Epstein-Barr virus appeared linked to several top co-occurrence clusters. A later analysis found that HLA-associated TCR beta chains were more clonally expanded and had lower generation probabilities than equally common non-associated chains. Assigning TCR associations to individual alleles was difficult when HLA alleles, especially DR and DQ, strongly co-occurred.

Sequencing was performed on PBMCs. The V and J segments used are TRBV18 and TRBJ2-3, with TRBD2 tentatively as D gene (6 bases match). This receptor was obtained from a woman aged 55-70 years in good health and CMV-seronegative. The sequenced DNA is TGTGCCAGCTCACCCTCAAGCGGGAGCACAGATACGCAGTATTTT. This codes for CASSPSSGSTDTQYF.